The rows below give T cell receptor beta chains drawn from one sample of a study of T cell responses to AZD1222 COVID-19 vaccine. The protocol was immunoSEQ multiplex PCR, while the TCRdb copy is restricted to in-frame clones and leaves out a portion. The sample records about 100,000 clones, roughly 84% being singletons. Sequencing used peripheral blood, obtained on day 0 of AZD1222 vaccination. All receptors derive from an adult in good health. Both conserved end residues are part of each CDR3. The D gene is left open where the match is weak. Only part of the rows carry a size: once, few, many, or a class if the clone is expanded.

CDR3 DNA,CDR3 protein,J gene,D gene,clone size,V gene,CDR3 length
TGTGCCAGCAGCACTACAGGGGCCCCAGGGAACACTGAAGCTTTCTTT,CASSTTGAPGNTEAFF,TRBJ1-1,TRBD1,.,TRBV28,16
TGCAGTGCAACCAGGGGGGCATGGTACACCTTC,CSATRGAWYTF,TRBJ1-2,TRBD1,.,TRBV20-1,11
TGTGCCAGCAGCTCCACCCGATCAGGGCGGGAGACCCAGTACTTC,CASSSTRSGRETQYF,TRBJ2-5,.,.,TRBV7-8,15
TGTGCCAGCAGCTTAGAAGGGGGCGTTAGGGAAGCTTTCTTT,CASSLEGGVREAFF,TRBJ1-1,TRBD1,.,TRBV7-9,14
TGTGCCAGCAGTCCTGGGTCCTATGGCTACACCTTC,CASSPGSYGYTF,TRBJ1-2,.,.,TRBV2,12
TGTGCCAGCAGCTTGGACGCGGGGGGATATGGCTACACCTTC,CASSLDAGGYGYTF,TRBJ1-2,.,.,TRBV5-4,14
TGTGCCAGTAGCCAGGGGAAGGATCAGCCCCAGCATTTT,CASSQGKDQPQHF,TRBJ1-5,.,.,TRBV19,13
TGTGCCAGCAGCCTCGACAGAGCGGGTCAGCCCCAGCATTTT,CASSLDRAGQPQHF,TRBJ1-5,.,.,TRBV5-4,14
TGCGCCAGCAGCCAAGATCCCCTGGGGGGACTAGCCTACAATGAGCAGTTCTTC,CASSQDPLGGLAYNEQFF,TRBJ2-1,TRBD2,.,TRBV4-3,18
TGTGCTAGCAGCCCCGGGTGGGGGGCGGATGAAAAACTGTTTTTT,CASSPGWGADEKLFF,TRBJ1-4,.,.,TRBV7-7,15
TGTGCCAGCAGCCCCTGGGGCGGGACAGCGAGTCAGCCCCAGCATTTT,CASSPWGGTASQPQHF,TRBJ1-5,TRBD1,.,TRBV5-8,16
TGTGCCAGCAGCATAGACAGGGTCTGGACCCAGTACTTC,CASSIDRVWTQYF,TRBJ2-5,TRBD1,.,TRBV7-2,13
TGTGCCAGCAGCCCCAGGGGGTTTGGGCCCCAGCATTTT,CASSPRGFGPQHF,TRBJ1-5,TRBD1,once,TRBV6-5,13
TGTGCCAGCAGCCCGGGAACAGGGAGAACTGGAAACACCATATATTTT,CASSPGTGRTGNTIYF,TRBJ1-3,.,once,TRBV7-2,16
TGTGCCAGCAGCCTAGGCGGGGTCCGTAATGAAAAACTGTTTTTT,CASSLGGVRNEKLFF,TRBJ1-4,.,.,TRBV11-3,15
TGTGCCAGCAGTGATTCGGGACGGCCCTACGAGCAGTACTTC,CASSDSGRPYEQYF,TRBJ2-7,.,once,TRBV6-1,14
TGCGCCAGCAGCTTGGACAGGTATGGCTACACCTTC,CASSLDRYGYTF,TRBJ1-2,.,.,TRBV5-1,12
TGTGCCAGCAGCCAAGAAGCCAGGGTATCCTATAATTCACCCCTCCACTTT,CASSQEARVSYNSPLHF,TRBJ1-6,.,.,TRBV4-2,17
TGTGCCAGCAGCGCCAGACAGGGGCCCGGGGAGCTGTTTTTT,CASSARQGPGELFF,TRBJ2-2,TRBD1,once,TRBV11-3,14
TGTGCCAGCAGCGTAGACGGGAGCAATCAGCCCCAGCATTTT,CASSVDGSNQPQHF,TRBJ1-5,.,.,TRBV9,14
TGTGCCAGCAGGGGTGGAGCGAACACTGAAGCTTTCTTT,CASRGGANTEAFF,TRBJ1-1,.,.,TRBV28,13
TGTGCCAGCAGTTTCAGGGGACTAGCGGGGTCATCCTACAATGAGCAGTTCTTC,CASSFRGLAGSSYNEQFF,TRBJ2-1,TRBD2,.,TRBV6-2/TRBV6-3,18
TGCGCCAGCAGCCCCCCCGGGGGGAGCACTGAAGCTTTCTTT,CASSPPGGSTEAFF,TRBJ1-1,.,.,TRBV5-1,14
TGTGCCAGCAGTCCATGGACAGGTAGTTTTGCGGAGCCCCAGCATTTT,CASSPWTGSFAEPQHF,TRBJ1-5,TRBD1,.,TRBV2,16
TGTGCCAGCAGTTCCCTAGGGGATACGCAGTATTTT,CASSSLGDTQYF,TRBJ2-3,.,.,TRBV28,12
TGTGCCAGCAGCCCCCAGTCGACAGGGGGTGAAAAACTGTTTTTT,CASSPQSTGGEKLFF,TRBJ1-4,TRBD1,few,TRBV9,15
TGTGCCAGCAGTTTACGCCCGGGCGAGACCCAGTACTTC,CASSLRPGETQYF,TRBJ2-5,.,.,TRBV28,13
TGCAGCGTTGAAGATCAAAGGGGAGGCTATGGCTACACCTTC,CSVEDQRGGYGYTF,TRBJ1-2,.,.,TRBV29-1,14
TGTGCCAGCAGTTACTCGATGAACACTGAAGCTTTCTTT,CASSYSMNTEAFF,TRBJ1-1,.,.,TRBV6-2/TRBV6-3,13
TGTGCCAGCAGTTATTCCAGAAACACTGAAGCTTTCTTT,CASSYSRNTEAFF,TRBJ1-1,.,.,TRBV6-5,13
TGCGCCAGCAGCCAAGATGGTGCCGGGGTCTGGAATGAAAAACTGTTTTTT,CASSQDGAGVWNEKLFF,TRBJ1-4,.,.,TRBV4-3,17
TGTGCCATCAGTGACTTGGGGGGTCACAATGAGCAGTTCTTC,CAISDLGGHNEQFF,TRBJ2-1,.,.,TRBV10-3,14